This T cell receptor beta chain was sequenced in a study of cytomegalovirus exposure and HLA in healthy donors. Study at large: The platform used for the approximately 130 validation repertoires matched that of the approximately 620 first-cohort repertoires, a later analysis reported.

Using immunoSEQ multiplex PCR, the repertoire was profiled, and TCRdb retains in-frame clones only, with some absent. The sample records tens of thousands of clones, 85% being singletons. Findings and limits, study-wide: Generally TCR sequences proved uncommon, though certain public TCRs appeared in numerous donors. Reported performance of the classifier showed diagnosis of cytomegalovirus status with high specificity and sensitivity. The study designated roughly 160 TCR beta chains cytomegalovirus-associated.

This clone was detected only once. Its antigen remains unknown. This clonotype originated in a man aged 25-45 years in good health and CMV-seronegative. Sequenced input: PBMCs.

CDR3: CASSPGSQKGYTF. The CDR3, as DNA: TGTGCCAGCAGCCCGGGTAGCCAAAAAGGCTACACCTTC. The chain uses TRBV9 and TRBJ1-2; D unclear. Germline CDR1 is SGDLS and CDR2 is YYNGEE. Deletions cut 4 bases from V and 8 bases from J, with 15 bases between. This CDR3 has 13 amino acids.